A single sample is the source of the 11 T cell receptor beta chains below, sequenced in a study of blood T cells in healthy people across ages. Using a J-beta primer mix together with a sample-barcoded 5' primer, a second PCR was run for roughly 6 to 11 cycles. From the 5' RACE reads, TCRdb called clonotypes with MiXCR, one entry per CDR3 protein. The sample carries around 1,800,000 distinct CDR3 sequences, around 42% recorded once. Sequencing used blood. These receptors were collected from a human donor in good health.

This clonotype was picked up a small number of times. This sequence joins TRBV4-3 and TRBJ2-3; tentatively, D is TRBD1 (5 bases). Trimming stripped 1 base from V and 2 bases from J, with 10 bases between. Germline assignment: CDR1 LGHNA and CDR2 YSLEER. This CDR3 has 15 amino acids. CDR3 sequence: CASSQAGIDTDTQYF. In DNA form, the CDR3 reads TGCGCCAGCAGCCAAGCAGGGATAGACACAGATACGCAGTATTTT.

The sample holds a few counts of this clonotype. The chain has TRBV29-1 and TRBJ2-1; a weak D match, TRBD2 (5 bases). Trimming pared 0 bases from V and 7 bases from J, leaving 10 bases between. In germline, CDR1 is SQVTM, CDR2 ANQGSEA. This CDR3 is 13 amino acids long. This chain's CDR3 is CSVEEPSPNEQFF. Written as DNA, the CDR3 is TGCAGCGTTGAAGAGCCTAGCCCGAATGAGCAGTTCTTC.

With respect to this clonotype: A junction end diverges from the germline sequence, so it may reflect a read error. The chain carries TRBV9 and TRBJ2-6; D possibly corresponds to TRBD1 (5 bases). CDR1 and CDR2 from the germline V gene are SGDLS and YYNGEE. CDR3 size: 16 residues. CDR3 sequence: CASSVGTRSEANVLTF. In DNA, the CDR3 is TGTGCCAGCAGCGTAGGGACACGCTCTGAGGCCAACGTCCTGACTTTC.

This clonotype was seen a single time. The chain has TRBV12-3 or TRBV12-4 and TRBJ2-7; no definite D call. With 6 bases removed from V and 12 bases from J, the gap between germline ends came to 15 bases. This CDR3 spans 11 amino acids. The CDR3 is CASRHSQRLYF. In DNA form, the CDR3 reads TGTGCCAGCAGACATTCACAGAGACTGTACTTC.

V usage is TRBV27 and J usage is TRBJ2-5, with D possibly matching TRBD2 (7 bases). The CDR3 sequence is 16 residues long. Germline CDR1 and CDR2: MNHEY and SMNVEV (reference sequence). The V end was cut by 4 bases, the J end by 2 bases, with 17 bases between. CDR3 in amino acids: CASSWIPGGAQETQYF. The CDR3 nucleotides read TGTGCCAGCAGTTGGATTCCGGGGGGCGCACAAGAGACCCAGTACTTC.

This clonotype was detected a few times. This chain connects TRBV7-2 to TRBJ2-5; no reliable D call. V was shortened by 4 bases and J by 4 bases, with 10 bases between the two germline ends. There are 13 residues in the CDR3. The germline V gene encodes CDR1 SGHTA and CDR2 FQGNSA. CDR3 loop: CASSSTVRETQYF. As DNA, the CDR3 is TGTGCCAGCAGCTCAACCGTACGAGAGACCCAGTACTTC.

The chain recombines TRBV7-9 with TRBJ1-1; 12 nucleotides match TRBD1. V dropped 4 bases and J dropped 4; count of bases not matched to a gene: 7. This CDR3 has 16 amino acids. The germline V gene encodes CDR1 SEHNR and CDR2 FQNEAQ (reference sequence). The chain's CDR3 is CASSYTRDRGPTEAFF. CDR3 DNA: TGTGCCAGCAGCTACACCCGGGACAGGGGGCCCACTGAAGCTTTCTTT. The full variable domain, with the rest looked up from reference TRBV7-9 and TRBJ1-1, is DTGVSQNPRHKITKRGQNVTFRCDPISEHNRLYWYRQTLGQGPEFLTYFQNEAQLEKSRLLSDRFSAERPKGSFSTLEIQRTEQGDSAMYLCASSYTRDRGPTEAFFGQGTRLTVV.

The CDR3 sequence is CASSHGRGRGEQFF. Here the CDR3 DNA reads TGTGCCAGCAGTCACGGGCGGGGGAGAGGTGAGCAGTTCTTC. The J gene is TRBJ2-1, the V gene TRBV7-2; 7 bases are a match to TRBD2. The germline CDR1 and CDR2 sequences are SGHTA and FQGNSA. This CDR3 comprises 14 residues. V dropped 6 bases and J dropped 9; count of bases not matched to a gene: 11.

With regard to this clonotype: A read error may be the cause here, since a much bigger clone is one base away. The gene calls are TRBV29-1 and TRBJ2-3, with 13 nucleotides matching TRBD2. The CDR3 consists of 14 residues. Germline V gene lookup returns CDR1 SQVTM and CDR2 ANQGSEA. The CDR3 region is CSARTSGGTDTRYF. CDR3 nucleotides: TGCAGCGCCCGGACTAGCGGGGGCACAGATACGCGGTATTTT.

J is TRBJ1-2 and V is TRBV12-3 or TRBV12-4; D might be TRBD1 (5 bases). V was clipped by 5 bases and J by 6 bases, with 13 bases between them. There are 13 residues in the CDR3. DNA of the CDR3: TGTGCCAGCAGTCTCCACGGGACTGATGGCTACACCTTC. Its translation: CASSLHGTDGYTF.

This chain links TRBV12-3 or TRBV12-4 with TRBJ2-5; possibly TRBD1 or TRBD2 for D (5 bases each). The J call may be incorrect, as the DNA end agrees better with TRBJ2-7. The CDR3 length is 14 residues. The CDR3 nucleotides read TGTGCCAGCAGTTTCTGGGGCAGGGACCACGAGCAGTACTTC. Amino acid sequence: CASSFWGRDHEQYF.